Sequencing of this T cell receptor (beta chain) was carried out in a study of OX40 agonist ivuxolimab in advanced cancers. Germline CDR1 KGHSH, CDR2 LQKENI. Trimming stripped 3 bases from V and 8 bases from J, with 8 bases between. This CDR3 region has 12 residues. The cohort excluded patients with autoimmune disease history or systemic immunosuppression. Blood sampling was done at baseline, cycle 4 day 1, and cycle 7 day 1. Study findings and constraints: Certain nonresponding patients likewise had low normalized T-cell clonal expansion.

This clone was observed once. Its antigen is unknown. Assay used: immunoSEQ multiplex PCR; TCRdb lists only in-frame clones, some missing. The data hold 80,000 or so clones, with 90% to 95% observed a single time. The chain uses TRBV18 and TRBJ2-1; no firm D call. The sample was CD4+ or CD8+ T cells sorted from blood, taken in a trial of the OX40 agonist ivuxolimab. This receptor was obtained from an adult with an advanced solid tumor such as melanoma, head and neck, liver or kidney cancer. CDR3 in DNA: TGTGCCAGCTCACCGAGCACGGATGAGCAGTTCTTC. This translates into CASSPSTDEQFF.